The 14 T cell receptor beta chains reported below all come from one sample, sequenced in a study of T cell changes during pregnancy in multiple sclerosis. Some clones are missing from TCRdb's copy, which holds only in-frame ones; the method was immunoSEQ multiplex PCR. The table has fewer than 80,000 clones, roughly nine tenths seen once. The source was peripheral blood, collected in the first trimester of pregnancy. The receptors stem from a female donor in good health, enrolled as a control in a pregnancy study.

The rearrangement links TRBV5-4 to TRBJ1-2; no clear D gene. CDR3 length equals 17 residues. Trimming removed 4 bases at V and 4 bases at J, with 23 bases between. CDR1 is SGHNT, CDR2 YYREEE, per germline (reference sequence). In DNA form, the CDR3 reads TGTGCCAGCAGCCAAGAGGAGGGAGAAGGGCCTAGCTATGGCTACACCTTC. Translation: CASSQEEGEGPSYGYTF.

The genes are TRBV11-2 and TRBJ1-2, with TRBD1 matching over 8 bases. Germline V gene lookup returns CDR1 SGHAT and CDR2 FQNNGV. V lost 5 bases and J lost 7; bases outside the gene matches: 12. The CDR3 extends over 15 amino acids. The CDR3 sequence: CASSPGQGRAVGYTF. The CDR3, as DNA: TGTGCCAGCAGCCCCGGACAGGGTAGGGCGGTTGGCTACACCTTC.

The rearrangement links TRBV7-2 to TRBJ2-7; the D gene is possibly TRBD2 (5 bases). CDR3 length equals 12 residues. CDR1 and CDR2 from the germline V gene are SGHTA and FQGNSA. Trimming cost V 5 bases and J 3 bases, with 8 bases left between them. In nucleotides, the CDR3 is TGTGCCAGCAGCAGACTATACTACGAGCAGTACTTC. It yields the protein CASSRLYYEQYF. The full variable domain, its missing parts supplied by reference TRBV7-2 and TRBJ2-7, is GAGVSQSPSNKVTEKGKDVELRCDPISGHTALYWYRQSLGQGLEFLIYFQGNSAPDKSGLPSDRFSAERTGGSVSTLTIQRTQQEDSAVYLCASSRLYYEQYFGPGTRLTVT.

The V and J genes are TRBV18 and TRBJ1-1; possibly TRBD1 for D (5 bases). Trimming stripped 4 bases from V and 6 bases from J, with 18 bases between. CDR1 KGHSH and CDR2 LQKENI come from the germline V gene. The CDR3 spans 15 residues. This CDR3 is CASSLLEGMVAEAFF. The CDR3 DNA is TGTGCCAGCTCACTACTGGAGGGGATGGTCGCTGAAGCTTTCTTT. The full variable domain, completed using reference TRBV18 and TRBJ1-1, is NAGVMQNPRHLVRRRGQEARLRCSPMKGHSHVYWYRQLPEEGLKFMVYLQKENIIDESGMPKERFSAEFPKEGPSILRIQQVVRGDSAAYFCASSLLEGMVAEAFFGQGTRLTVV.

This chain connects TRBV27 to TRBJ2-6; D is uncertain. The length of the CDR3 is 13 residues. CDR1 is MNHEY, CDR2 SMNVEV, per germline (reference sequence). Trimming removed 5 bases from V and 4 bases from J, with 6 bases in between. The CDR3 loop reads CASSLTGANVLTF. The DNA for the CDR3 is TGTGCCAGCAGTCTGACAGGGGCCAACGTCCTGACTTTC.

The gene calls are TRBV6-1 and TRBJ1-2; 9 nucleotides line up with TRBD1. Germline V lookup: CDR1 MNHNS, CDR2 SASEGT. The CDR3 is 17 amino acids. J was trimmed by 8 bases and V by 3 bases; bases with no gene match: 16. In nucleotides, the CDR3 is TGTGCCAGCAGTGATACCTCCGGACAGGGGCCGATTTGGGGCTACACCTTC. Amino acids: CASSDTSGQGPIWGYTF.

The chain joins TRBV2 to TRBJ2-7; 11 bases match TRBD2. The length of the CDR3 is 14 residues. The junction had 8 bases not matched to a gene; V was cut back by 11 bases and J by 2 bases. CDR1 is SNHLY and CDR2 is FYNNEI in the germline V gene. As DNA, the CDR3 is TGTGCCGGGGATGGGGGACTAGCGGCCTACGAGCAGTACTTC. Encoded protein: CAGDGGLAAYEQYF.

This chain links TRBV19 with TRBJ1-5; D gene unclear. Germline V CDR1 and CDR2: LNHDA, SQIVND (reference sequence). Trimming pared 7 bases from V and 7 bases from J, leaving 20 bases between. The CDR3 sequence is 15 residues long. The CDR3 sequence: CASTPIVGVRQPQHF. In nucleotides, the CDR3 is TGTGCCAGTACTCCCATCGTCGGGGTGAGGCAGCCCCAGCATTTT.

V is TRBV7-2 and J is TRBJ2-1; the match to TRBD2 covers 11 bases. The CDR3 runs to 15 residues. V dropped 1 base and J dropped 4; count of bases not matched to a gene: 0. The germline CDR1 and CDR2 sequences are SGHTA and FQGNSA. The chain's CDR3 is CASSLVAGGYNEQFF. CDR3 nucleotides: TGTGCCAGCAGCTTAGTAGCGGGGGGGTACAATGAGCAGTTCTTC.

The J gene is TRBJ2-2, the V gene TRBV7-9; 10 bases are shared with TRBD1. The CDR3 covers 14 residues. Germline V gene sequence: CDR1 SEHNR, CDR2 FQNEAQ (reference sequence). Germline trimming cut 4 bases from V and 6 bases from J; bases unmatched to any gene: 2. CDR3 coding DNA: TGTGCCAGCAGCTCCGGGACAGGGGCCGGGGAGCTGTTTTTT. Translating it yields CASSSGTGAGELFF.

V and J are TRBV7-2 and TRBJ1-3; no firm D call. Germline assignment: CDR1 SGHTA and CDR2 FQGNSA. The CDR3 has 14 amino acids. V was cut by 3 bases and J by 3 bases, with 9 bases left in between. In DNA, the CDR3 is TGTGCCAGCAGCTTTTCGGGGAGTGGAAACACCATATATTTT. As protein: CASSFSGSGNTIYF.

V gene TRBV4-3 combines with J gene TRBJ1-5; D is uncertain. CDR3 length: 15 residues. The germline V gene has CDR1 LGHNA and CDR2 YSLEER. The V end was cut by 1 base, the J end by 2 bases, with 9 bases between. DNA of the CDR3: TGCGCCAGCAGCCAAGGCGCGGAGGGCAATCAGCCCCAGCATTTT. Its protein is CASSQGAEGNQPQHF.

The V and J genes are TRBV4-2 and TRBJ1-1; TRBD1 aligns across 7 bases. The CDR3 covers 14 residues. Losses at the gene ends were 3 bases for V and 1 base for J; bases not matched to a gene: 2. From germline, CDR1 is LGHNA and CDR2 YNFKEQ. This CDR3 is CASSQDRPNTEAFF. The CDR3 DNA reads TGTGCCAGCAGCCAGGACAGGCCGAACACTGAAGCTTTCTTT.

This chain connects TRBV19 to TRBJ1-5; TRBD1 might be the D (5 bases). Between the trimmed V and J ends, which lost 1 base and 0 bases, there was a span of 13 bases. Germline assignment: CDR1 LNHDA and CDR2 SQIVND (reference sequence). This CDR3 comprises 17 residues. The CDR3 loop reads CASSIVGRGNSNQPQHF. As DNA, the CDR3 is TGTGCCAGTAGTATAGTTGGAAGGGGCAATAGCAATCAGCCCCAGCATTTT. Looking up the rest from reference TRBV19 and TRBJ1-5 gives the full variable domain: DGGITQSPKYLFRKEGQNVTLSCEQNLNHDAMYWYRQDPGQGLRLIYYSQIVNDFQKGDIAEGYSVSREKKESFPLTVTSAQKNPTAFYLCASSIVGRGNSNQPQHFGDGTRLSIL.